The clone carrying this TCR beta chain was seen more than once but under ten times. This table comes from immunoSEQ multiplex PCR, and its TCRdb copy is limited to in-frame clones, with some not included. The sample includes about 390,000 clones, 88% of them seen just once. This sample is drawn from a study of Ad26.COV2.S vaccination and SARS-CoV-2 variants. Losses at the gene ends were 1 base for V and 7 bases for J; bases not matched to a gene: 18. This CDR3 has 18 amino acids. CDR1 is SGHDT and CDR2 is YYEEEE in the germline V gene. Treatment meaning: 15 to 20 received Ad26.COV2.S at low or high dose, single or two shots; several received placebo; per-sample allocation not given. The study sampled participants on day 63 after the first vaccine or placebo injection.

V usage is TRBV5-6 and J usage is TRBJ2-7, with 9 bases fitting TRBD1. The sample was peripheral blood, taken in a trial of Ad26.COV2.S vaccine versus placebo. This sequence originates from a person between 18 and 65 years old who received the Ad26.COV2.S COVID-19 vaccine or a placebo. The CDR3 nucleotides read TGTGCCAGCAGCTTGAGGCCTGAGTGGGGACAGGGTCTGGAGGAGCAGTACTTC. Amino acids: CASSLRPEWGQGLEEQYF.